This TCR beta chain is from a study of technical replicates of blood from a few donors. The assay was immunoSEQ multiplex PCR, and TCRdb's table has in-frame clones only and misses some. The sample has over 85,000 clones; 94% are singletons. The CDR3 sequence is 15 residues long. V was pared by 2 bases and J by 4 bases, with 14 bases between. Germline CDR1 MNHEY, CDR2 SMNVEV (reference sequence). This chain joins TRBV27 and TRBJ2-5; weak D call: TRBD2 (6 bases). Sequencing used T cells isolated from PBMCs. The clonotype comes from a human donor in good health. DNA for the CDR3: TGTGCCAGCAGTTTAACTCTGGAGGGAGGAGAGACCCAGTACTTC. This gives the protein CASSLTLEGGETQYF.